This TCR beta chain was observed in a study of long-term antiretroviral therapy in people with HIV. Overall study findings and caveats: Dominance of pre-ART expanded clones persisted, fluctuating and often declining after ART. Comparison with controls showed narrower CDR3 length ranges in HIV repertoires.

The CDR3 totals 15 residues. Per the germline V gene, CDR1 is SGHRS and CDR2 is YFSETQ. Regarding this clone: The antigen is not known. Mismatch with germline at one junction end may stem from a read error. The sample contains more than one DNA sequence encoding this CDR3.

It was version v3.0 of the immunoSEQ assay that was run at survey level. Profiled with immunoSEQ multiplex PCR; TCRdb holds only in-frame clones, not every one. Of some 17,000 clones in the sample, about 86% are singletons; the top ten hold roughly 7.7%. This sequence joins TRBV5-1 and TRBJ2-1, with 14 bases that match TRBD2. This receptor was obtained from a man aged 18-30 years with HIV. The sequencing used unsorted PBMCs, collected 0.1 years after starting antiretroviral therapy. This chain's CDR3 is CASRLGLAGDNEQFF. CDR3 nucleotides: TGCGCCAGCAGATTGGGACTAGCGGGAGACAATGAGCAGTTCTTC.